These T cell receptor beta chains were read from a single sample in a study of T cells in Graves' hyperthyroidism and ophthalmopathy. TCRdb itself ran the multiplex PCR reads through MiXCR, one entry per CDR3 protein. The sample yields hundreds of thousands of distinct CDR3 sequences, less than 15% seen once. The specimen sequenced was blood. These receptor sequences come from a woman aged 18-29 years with Graves' hyperthyroidism. CDR3s include the opening cysteine and the closing phenylalanine or tryptophan. A D gene is named only where the DNA matches it firmly. The size of a clone is reported for some rows only, either as once, few or many, or as a class for expanded clones.

>TRBJ2-7|TRBV11-2|NA|NA
TGTGCCAGCAGCTCCCCAGGAGCGGGTAGGAGCTCCTACGAGCAGTACTTC
CASSSPGAGRSSYEQYF
>TRBJ2-3|TRBV9|NA|many
TGTGCCAGCAGCGTAGGAATCTATACAGATACGCAGTATTTT
CASSVGIYTDTQYF
>TRBJ2-1|TRBV7-2|NA|many
TGTGCCAGCAGCTTAGCAGCGCTGTTTACTGATGAGCAGTTCTTC
CASSLAALFTDEQFF
>TRBJ2-1|TRBV7-9|TRBD2|many
TGTGCCAGCAGCTTCGGACTAGCGGGAGCGAGCGAGCAGTTCTTC
CASSFGLAGASEQFF
>TRBJ2-4|TRBV20-1|NA|many
TGCAGTGCTAGAGATAGTAGACGGGAGTGGGACATTCAGTACTTC
CSARDSRREWDIQYF
>TRBJ2-7|TRBV20-1|NA|many
TGCAGTGCTAGAACCGAACTACCCGTAACGTCCTACGAGCAGTACTTC
CSARTELPVTSYEQYF
>TRBJ2-1|TRBV29-1|NA|NA
TGCAGCGTTGAAGGGGGTGGGGATGAGCAGTTCTTC
CSVEGGGDEQFF
>TRBJ2-7|TRBV28|TRBD1|NA
TGTGCCAGCACTTTAGTCGAGACAGGGGGCGCCGAGCAGTACTTC
CASTLVETGGAEQYF
>TRBJ2-3|TRBV6-2/TRBV6-3|TRBD2|few
TGTGCCAGCAGATTTGCGGGGGGGGATACGCAGTATTTT
CASRFAGGDTQYF
>TRBJ2-2|TRBV28|NA|few
TGTGCCAGCAGTTTCAGGGTTCCAAACCTGAGGAACACCGGGGAGCTGTTTTTT
CASSFRVPNLRNTGELFF
>TRBJ2-1|TRBV30|NA|NA
TGTGCCTCCTCCGGGCCGATCAGCTCCTACAATGAGCAGTTCTTC
CASSGPISSYNEQFF
>TRBJ1-2|TRBV12-3/TRBV12-4|NA|many
TGTGCCAGCAGTTCCCCCAGCTTCACTAACTATGGCTACACCTTC
CASSSPSFTNYGYTF
>TRBJ1-1|TRBV27|TRBD1|few
TGTGCCAGCAGTCCCAGGGGGGGGAGCACTGAAGCTTTCTTT
CASSPRGGSTEAFF
>TRBJ2-5|TRBV7-8|TRBD2|many
TGTGCCAGCAGCCCGACTAGCGGGGTGCGGGGGACCCAGTACTTC
CASSPTSGVRGTQYF
>TRBJ2-1|TRBV20-1|TRBD2|few
TGCAGTGCCCCGCGCAGCGGGAGCGTCAATGAGCAGTTCTTC
CSAPRSGSVNEQFF
>TRBJ2-7|TRBV27|TRBD2|NA
TGTGCCAGCAGTTTCTTGGCGGGAGCAGGCGAGCAGTACTTC
CASSFLAGAGEQYF
>TRBJ1-1|TRBV5-1|NA|few
TGCGCCAGCAGCTTTAGGGCGGTGAACACTGAAGCTTTCTTT
CASSFRAVNTEAFF
>TRBJ2-3|TRBV7-2|NA|few
TGTGCCAGCAGTTTAACAGGACCAACAGATACGCAGTATTTT
CASSLTGPTDTQYF
>TRBJ2-1|TRBV7-8|TRBD1|many
TGTGCCAGCAGCACGCGACAGGGGGCGAAATACAATGAGCAGTTCTTC
CASSTRQGAKYNEQFF
>TRBJ2-3|TRBV10-3|NA|NA
TGTGTCATCAGTCGGGTCTACACCACAGATACGCAGTATTTT
CVISRVYTTDTQYF
>TRBJ2-1|TRBV19|TRBD2|NA
TGTGCCAGTAGTATTTCTAGCGGGACCCACAATGAGCAGTTCTTC
CASSISSGTHNEQFF